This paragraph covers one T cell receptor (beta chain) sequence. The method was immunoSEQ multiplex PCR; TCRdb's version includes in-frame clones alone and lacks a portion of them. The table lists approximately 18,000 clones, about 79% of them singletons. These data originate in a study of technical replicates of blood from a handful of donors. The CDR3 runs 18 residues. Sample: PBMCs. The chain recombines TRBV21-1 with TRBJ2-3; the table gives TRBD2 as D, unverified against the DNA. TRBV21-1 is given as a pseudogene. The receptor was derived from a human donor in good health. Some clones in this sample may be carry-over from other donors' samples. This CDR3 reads CASSLPPGLAGTTDTQYF. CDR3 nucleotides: TGTGCCAGCAGTCTCCCTCCGGGTCTAGCGGGAACCACAGATACGCAGTATTTT.